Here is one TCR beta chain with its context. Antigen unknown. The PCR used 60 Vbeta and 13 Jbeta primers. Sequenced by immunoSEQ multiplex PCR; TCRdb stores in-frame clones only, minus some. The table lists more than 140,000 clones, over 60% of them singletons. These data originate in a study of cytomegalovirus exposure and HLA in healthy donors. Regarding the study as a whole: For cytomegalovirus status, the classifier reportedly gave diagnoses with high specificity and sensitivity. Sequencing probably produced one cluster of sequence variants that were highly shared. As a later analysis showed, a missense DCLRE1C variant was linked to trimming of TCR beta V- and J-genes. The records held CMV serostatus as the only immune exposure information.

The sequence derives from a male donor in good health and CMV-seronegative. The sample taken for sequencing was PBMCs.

The CDR3 loop is CASSQVGGQPQHF. The CDR3, as DNA: TGTGCCAGCAGCCAGGTGGGGGGTCAGCCCCAGCATTTT. V gene TRBV11-2 combines with J gene TRBJ1-5, with D possibly TRBD1 on 5 matching bases. This CDR3 has 13 amino acids. The germline V gene encodes CDR1 SGHAT and CDR2 FQNNGV. With 5 bases removed from V and 6 bases from J, the gap between germline ends came to 11 bases.